Listed below are T cell receptor beta chains from one sample, sequenced in a study of radiotherapy plus CTLA-4 blockade in lung cancer. The table came from immunoSEQ multiplex PCR; TCRdb's copy has only in-frame clones and leaves some out. The data hold some 33,000 clones, with approximately 77% observed a single time. Here the sequenced sample was peripheral blood, taken from a patient treated with radiotherapy plus ipilimumab. Receptors were obtained from a human donor with non-small cell lung cancer whose response to radiotherapy plus ipilimumab could not be evaluated. Both conserved end residues are part of each CDR3. The order of the fields is D gene, J gene, V gene, CDR3 length, clone size, CDR3 protein, CDR3 DNA. D genes are given only for firm matches. Clone size is not always given. Where it is, it says once, few, many or a class for expanded clones.

>TRBD2|TRBJ2-3|TRBV9|21|.
CASSGTMPGLAGGPRADTQYF
TGTGCCAGCAGCGGGACCATGCCGGGACTAGCGGGAGGGCCTAGGGCAGATACGCAGTATTTT
>.|TRBJ1-4|TRBV18|11|.
CASSSKEKLFF
TGTGCCAGCTCATCCAAGGAGAAACTGTTTTTT
>.|TRBJ2-1|TRBV11-3|19|few
CASSLDLRWDFSSYNEQFF
TGTGCCAGCAGCTTAGATCTTAGATGGGACTTTAGCTCCTACAATGAGCAGTTCTTC
>TRBD1|TRBJ1-2|TRBV5-4|15|.
CASSWGGQGTYGYTF
TGTGCCAGCAGCTGGGGAGGACAGGGGACCTATGGCTACACCTTC
>.|TRBJ2-1|TRBV29-1|15|.
CSVEPRGSSYNEQFF
TGCAGCGTTGAACCCCGGGGAAGCTCCTACAATGAGCAGTTCTTC
>.|TRBJ2-6|TRBV5-4|13|.
CASSFIGANVLTF
TGTGCCAGCAGCTTTATAGGGGCCAACGTCCTGACTTTC
>TRBD1|TRBJ2-4|TRBV29-1|12|.
CSGQGTENIQYF
TGCTCGGGACAGGGTACGGAAAACATTCAGTACTTC
>TRBD2|TRBJ2-1|TRBV5-1|17|.
CASSWTSGSPSYNEQFF
TGCGCCAGCAGCTGGACTAGCGGGAGCCCCTCCTACAATGAGCAGTTCTTC
>.|TRBJ2-1|TRBV10-2|13|.
CASSESMVGGQFF
TGCGCCAGCAGTGAGTCGATGGTGGGGGGGCAGTTCTTC
>TRBD2|TRBJ2-5|TRBV27|16|.
CASSLSRASGRETQYF
TGTGCCAGCAGTTTATCGAGGGCTAGCGGGAGGGAGACCCAGTACTTC
>.|TRBJ1-2|TRBV7-9|15|few
CASSRAGSVNYGYTF
TGTGCCAGCAGCAGAGCGGGCAGTGTGAACTATGGCTACACCTTC
>TRBD2|TRBJ2-3|TRBV18|20|.
CASSPPRVAGGRRPTDTQYF
TGTGCCAGCTCACCACCCCGGGTTGCGGGAGGGCGGAGACCCACAGATACGCAGTATTTT
>TRBD2|TRBJ2-1|TRBV5-4|20|.
CASSLGVAGGPRARRVEQFF
TGTGCCAGCAGCTTAGGAGTCGCGGGAGGCCCAAGGGCCAGGAGGGTTGAGCAGTTCTTC
>.|TRBJ1-1|TRBV10-3|14|medium-sized
CAITATPEGTEAFF
TGTGCCATCACCGCGACCCCGGAGGGGACTGAAGCTTTCTTT
>.|TRBJ1-1|TRBV29-1|13|few
CSVNRDQNTEAFF
TGCAGCGTTAACAGGGATCAGAACACTGAAGCTTTCTTT
>.|TRBJ2-7|TRBV7-8|14|.
CASSLRGSPLGQYF
TGTGCCAGCAGCTTACGAGGTTCTCCTCTGGGGCAGTACTTC
>.|TRBJ2-1|TRBV9|16|.
CASSVGAVHSYNEQFF
TGTGCCAGCAGCGTAGGAGCTGTTCACTCCTACAATGAGCAGTTCTTC
>.|TRBJ2-7|TRBV4-2|14|once
CASSQEWQTYEQYF
TGTGCCAGCAGCCAAGAGTGGCAGACCTACGAGCAGTACTTC
>TRBD1|TRBJ1-6|TRBV29-1|14|.
CSASTGGYNSPLHF
TGCAGCGCCTCGACAGGGGGCTATAATTCACCCCTCCACTTT
>.|TRBJ2-5|TRBV28|14|.
CASSLGGPVETQYF
TGTGCCAGCAGTTTAGGGGGCCCCGTAGAGACCCAGTACTTC
>.|TRBJ2-2|TRBV14|16|.
CASSQGVHRNTGELFF
TGTGCCAGCAGCCAGGGAGTACACCGCAACACCGGGGAGCTGTTTTTT